The subject of this entry is one T cell receptor (beta chain). This entry belongs to a study of blood T cell repertoires in COVID-19. Participants came from roughly 25 US areas, aged about 18 to 89 years. Cohort placement rested on clinical history that participants reported themselves. In the original workflow: Nucleated cell counts were estimated from reference gene primer amplification. The protocol was immunoSEQ multiplex PCR, while the TCRdb copy is restricted to in-frame clones and leaves out a portion. V, J and clone size were drawn from that table, and D and trimming were deduced from the DNA. The data hold around 450,000 clones, with about 90% observed a single time. Germline CDR1 MNHEY, CDR2 SMNVEV (reference sequence). Trimming took 6 bases from V and 5 from J, leaving 11 bases between them. The CDR3 covers 12 residues.

Sequenced: PBMCs or T cells enriched from blood (not recorded which). The sequence was obtained from a man between 18 and 35 years old who had recovered from COVID-19. The gene calls are TRBV27 and TRBJ2-7; D might be TRBD2 (7 bases). This chain's CDR3 is CASRQGGDEQYF. In nucleotides, the CDR3 is TGTGCCAGCAGGCAAGGGGGGGACGAGCAGTACTTC.